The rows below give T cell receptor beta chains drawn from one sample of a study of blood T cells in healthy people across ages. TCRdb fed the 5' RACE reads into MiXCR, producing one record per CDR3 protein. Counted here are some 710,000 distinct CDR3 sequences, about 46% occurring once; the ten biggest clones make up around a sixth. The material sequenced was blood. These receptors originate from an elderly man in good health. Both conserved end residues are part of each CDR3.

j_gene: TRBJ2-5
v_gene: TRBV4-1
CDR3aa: CASSSAGVGTQYF

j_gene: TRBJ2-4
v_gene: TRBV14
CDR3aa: CASSQDPGSGAKNIQYF

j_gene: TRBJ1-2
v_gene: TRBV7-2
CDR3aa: CASSLDFGQGNYGYTF

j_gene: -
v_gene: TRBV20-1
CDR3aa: CSAGGTGDREQYF

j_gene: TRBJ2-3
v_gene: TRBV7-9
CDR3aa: CASSPGVLNRDTQYF

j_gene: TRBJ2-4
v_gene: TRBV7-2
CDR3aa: CVSSLITGQGAEAQYF

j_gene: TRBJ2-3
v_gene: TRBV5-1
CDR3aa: CASRPEGHTDTQYF

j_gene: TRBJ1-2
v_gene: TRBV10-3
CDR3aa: CAISDPVPTRAYGYTF

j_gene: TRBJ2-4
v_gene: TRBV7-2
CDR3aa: CAGSLGQENAIQYF

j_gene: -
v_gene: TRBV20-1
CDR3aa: CSARDSASGRGEQYF

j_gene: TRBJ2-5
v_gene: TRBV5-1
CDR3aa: CASRQGANKETQYF

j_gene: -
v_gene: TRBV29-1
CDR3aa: CSVDGTGDGTQYF

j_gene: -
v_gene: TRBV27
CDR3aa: CASSTPREGRYEQYF

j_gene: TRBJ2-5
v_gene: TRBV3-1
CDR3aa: CASSSRVRGQETQYF

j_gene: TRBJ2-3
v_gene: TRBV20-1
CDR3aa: CSASTGTSATDTQYF

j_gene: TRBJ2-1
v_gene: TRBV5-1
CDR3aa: CASSLLAGLRVNEQFF

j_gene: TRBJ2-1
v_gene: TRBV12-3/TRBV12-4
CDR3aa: CASSKPGQGGDEQFF

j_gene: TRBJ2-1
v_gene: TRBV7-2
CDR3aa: CASSFPWTSGNEQFF

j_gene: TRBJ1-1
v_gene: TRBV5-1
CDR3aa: CASSVNRGGNTEAFF

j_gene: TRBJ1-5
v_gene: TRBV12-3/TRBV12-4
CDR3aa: CASRRTGGAYQPQHF

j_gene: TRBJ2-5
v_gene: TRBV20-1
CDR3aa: CSAKPETGRRETQYF

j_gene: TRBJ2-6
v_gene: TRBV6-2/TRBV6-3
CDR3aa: CASSPDRGSGANVLTF

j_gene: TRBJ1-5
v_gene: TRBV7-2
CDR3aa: CASTQSWGQPQHF

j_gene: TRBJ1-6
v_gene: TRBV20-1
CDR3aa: CSASTDLNSYNSPLHF

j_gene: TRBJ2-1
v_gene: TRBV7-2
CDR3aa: CASSLNGQGVWNEQFF

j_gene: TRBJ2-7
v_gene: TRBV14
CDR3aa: CASSQGTSYYNEQYF

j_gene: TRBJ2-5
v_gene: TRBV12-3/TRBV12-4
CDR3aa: CASRSRLAPQETQYF

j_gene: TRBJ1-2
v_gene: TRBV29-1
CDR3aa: CSVIQGYGYTF

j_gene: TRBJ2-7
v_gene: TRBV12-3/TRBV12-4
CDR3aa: CASSLAGALNEQYF

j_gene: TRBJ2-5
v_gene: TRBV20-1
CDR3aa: CSAGDRLYQETKYF

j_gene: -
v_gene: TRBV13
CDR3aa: CASSPSGDPSEQYF

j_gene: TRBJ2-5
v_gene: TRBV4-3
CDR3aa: CASSQDGASGGAEQYF

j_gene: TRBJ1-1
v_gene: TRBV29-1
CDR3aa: CSVEEANTEAFF

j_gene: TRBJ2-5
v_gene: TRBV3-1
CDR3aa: CASSQVGSQETQYF

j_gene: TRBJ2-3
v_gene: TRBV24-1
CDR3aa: CATARSRSTDTQYF

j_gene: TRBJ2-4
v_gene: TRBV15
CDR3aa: CATKPTSGGPNIQYF

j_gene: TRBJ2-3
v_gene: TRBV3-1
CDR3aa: CASGWDRTDTQYF